Included here is one TCR beta chain sequence, with context. Its cognate antigen has yet to be identified. Base qualities were left out, and no much larger clone turns up one base away. This specimen belongs to a study of T cell responses to AZD1222 COVID-19 vaccine (dated by TCRdb to about 2021). General notes on the study: TCR sequencing was performed for about 240 trial participants, of whom about 200 were given two doses of AZD1222 and around 26 were given two doses of MenACWY control vaccine. Trial participants were enrolled by age into 18-55, 56-69 and 70-plus year subgroups, with around 140, 26 and 57 TCR-sequenced participants respectively.

What the time point label conveys for this sample: about 28 days (+/-7) after the second vaccine dose. AZD1222 recipients whose second dose came at about 4 weeks and those whose second dose came at about 12 weeks were combined into one group, since spike-specific TCR depth and breadth did not differ between the two schedules. The vaccinee samples were drawn from two UK trials, COV001 and COV002, one of which was a single-blind randomized controlled phase 2/3 trial testing AZD1222 (ChAdOx1 nCoV-19) in healthy adults. For TCRbeta chain sequencing, PBMC samples from trial participants were taken at day 0 and at day 28 after the second dose. The CDR3 regions of human TCRbeta chains were analyzed by immunosequencing. As for the authors' bioinformatics: TCRs in the repertoires were compared against a reference library of SARS-CoV-2-specific TCRs that had been generated with the MIRA antigen-specificity platform. Breadth meant the fraction of unique TCRs that were SARS-CoV-2-associated, whereas depth meant the fraction of total T cells that were SARS-CoV-2-associated. Each spike-specific TCR was assigned to its reactive spike region and to a CD4 or CD8 class using the MIRA data. Log10-transformed breadth and depth values were compared by one-way ANOVA with Sidak's multiple comparisons tests. TCRdb obtained this table from immuneACCESS and retained in-frame rearrangements with V and J assigned. These tables miss some clones; where compared with another copy, unresolved V genes account for less than half of the shortfall, and the remainder is unexplained. That table is the source of V, J and clone size, and D and trimming were worked out from the DNA. The table for this sample lists about 110,000 clones; about 90% of them were counted only once. Under 10% of the sample is in the top ten clones.

Trimming at the junction amounts to 4 bases on V and 0 bases on J, and the germline ends lie 6 bases apart. The CDR3, cysteine through phenylalanine, is 14 amino acids long. Left in the record is the CDR3 DNA by itself, 42 bases read in frame from the first base. Via the germline V gene, CDR1 is KGHSH and CDR2 LQKENI. What the research found in general, with its limitations: The whole spike protein was spanned by vaccine-associated CD4 TCRs, and dominant responses were seen in regions 160-218 and 743-854. No day 14 peak-response samples were available, so repertoires were characterized only after the peak T cell response. Conclusions about previously exposed vaccinees were limited because only a handful of AZD1222 recipients were SARS-CoV-2 seropositive at baseline. Participants were mostly white British and included more females than males, and it was suggested by the authors that clonal diversity may have been underestimated. Nearly half of unique spike-specific TCRs reportedly recognized epitopes outside regions mutated in the B.1.351 and B.1.1.7 variants. In the small 56-69-year group, the increase in depth fell short of significance, most likely because of low power. Spike-specific TCR breadth and depth rose significantly after two AZD1222 doses compared with day 0 and with MenACWY recipients.

The chain employs TRBV18 and TRBJ2-2, with the D gene too uncertain to name. The starting material was peripheral blood, obtained 28 days after the second AZD1222 dose. This TCR was recovered from an adult who received the AZD1222 COVID-19 vaccine. The DNA sequence reads TGTGCCAGCTCACTACAGTCGAACACCGGGGAGCTGTTTTTT. This encodes CASSLQSNTGELFF.